This TCR beta chain was sequenced during a study of T cell responses to AZD1222 COVID-19 vaccine. As for the study in general: Both about-4-week and about-12-week second-dose recipients were combined. General study results and limits: The donor cohort was predominantly white British with a female majority, and clonal diversity may have been underestimated.

The CDR3 spans 18 residues. The V segment lost 5 bases and the J segment 4 bases; nucleotides outside the gene matches: 17. Germline assignment: CDR1 MDHEN and CDR2 SYDVKM. Profiling relied on immunoSEQ multiplex PCR, and the TCRdb table lists in-frame clones only, not all of them. There are roughly 150,000 clones in the sample; nearly 95% occur only once, and roughly 2.3% lies in the top ten. About this clone itself: Antigen unknown.

The sequenced sample was peripheral blood, obtained on day 0 of AZD1222 vaccination. This TCR was recovered from an adult in good health. The V call is TRBV28, the J call TRBJ2-1, with 7 bases that match TRBD2. The chain's CDR3 is CASSPYGETSAQYNEQFF. The CDR3 nucleotides are TGTGCCAGCAGTCCTTATGGGGAAACTAGCGCCCAGTACAATGAGCAGTTCTTC.